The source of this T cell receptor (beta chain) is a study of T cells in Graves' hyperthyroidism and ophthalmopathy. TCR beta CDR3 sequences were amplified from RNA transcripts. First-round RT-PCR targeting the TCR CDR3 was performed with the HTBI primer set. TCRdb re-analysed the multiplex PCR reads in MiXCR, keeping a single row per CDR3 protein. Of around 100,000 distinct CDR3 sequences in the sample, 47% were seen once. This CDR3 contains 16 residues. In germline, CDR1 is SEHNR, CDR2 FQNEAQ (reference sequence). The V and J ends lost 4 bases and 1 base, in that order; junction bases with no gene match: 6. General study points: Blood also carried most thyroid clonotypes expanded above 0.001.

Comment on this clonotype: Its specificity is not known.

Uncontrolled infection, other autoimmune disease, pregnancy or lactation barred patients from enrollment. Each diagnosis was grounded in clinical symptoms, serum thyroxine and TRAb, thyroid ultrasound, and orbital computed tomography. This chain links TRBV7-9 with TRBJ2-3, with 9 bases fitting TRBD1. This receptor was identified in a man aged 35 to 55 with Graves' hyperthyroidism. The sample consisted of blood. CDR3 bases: TGTGCCAGCAGCTCGCGACAGGGGGAGCGCACAGATACGCAGTATTTT. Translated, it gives CASSSRQGERTDTQYF.